This T cell receptor beta chain was identified during a study of blood T cells in healthy people across ages. It was with a sample-barcoded 5' primer and a J-beta primer mix that a second PCR of about 6 to 12 cycles was run. TCRdb called the 5' RACE reads again in MiXCR, with one record for every CDR3 protein. The sample has about 970,000 distinct CDR3 sequences, just over 50% seen once. This CDR3 comprises 16 residues. CDR1 is SGHVS, CDR2 FNYEAQ, per germline. Trimming shortened V by 1 base and J by 4 bases, and 15 bases separated the two germline ends. The sequencing input was blood. This sequence originates from a woman in her sixties in good health. The chain links TRBV7-6 to TRBJ2-3; no definite D call. CDR3 bases: TGTGCCAGCAGCTTAGGAGCGATCTCAACTGCAGATACGCAGTATTTT. It codes for CASSLGAISTADTQYF.